This T cell receptor (beta chain) comes out of a study of shared clonotypes between healthy human individuals. From germline, CDR1 is MNHNS and CDR2 SASEGT. The CDR3 covers 18 residues. V was pared by 1 base and J by 0 bases, with 13 bases between. Naive CD8 cells were CD45RO-negative, positively selected for CCR7, excluding terminally differentiated effector memory CD45RA+ cells. Running of the assay took place at deep level. Repertoires were generated with immunoSEQ multiplex PCR, while TCRdb's copy carries only in-frame clones and drops some. Of millions of clones in the sample, around 96% were seen once.

The sample taken for sequencing was naive CD8+ T cells sorted from blood. The chain joins TRBV6-1 to TRBJ1-6; tentative D call: TRBD1 (5 bases). This sequence originates from a man aged 18 to 29 in good health. CDR3 DNA: TGTGCCAGCAGTGAAGAACAGGTCCTAAGCTCCTATAATTCACCCCTCCACTTT. Protein: CASSEEQVLSSYNSPLHF.